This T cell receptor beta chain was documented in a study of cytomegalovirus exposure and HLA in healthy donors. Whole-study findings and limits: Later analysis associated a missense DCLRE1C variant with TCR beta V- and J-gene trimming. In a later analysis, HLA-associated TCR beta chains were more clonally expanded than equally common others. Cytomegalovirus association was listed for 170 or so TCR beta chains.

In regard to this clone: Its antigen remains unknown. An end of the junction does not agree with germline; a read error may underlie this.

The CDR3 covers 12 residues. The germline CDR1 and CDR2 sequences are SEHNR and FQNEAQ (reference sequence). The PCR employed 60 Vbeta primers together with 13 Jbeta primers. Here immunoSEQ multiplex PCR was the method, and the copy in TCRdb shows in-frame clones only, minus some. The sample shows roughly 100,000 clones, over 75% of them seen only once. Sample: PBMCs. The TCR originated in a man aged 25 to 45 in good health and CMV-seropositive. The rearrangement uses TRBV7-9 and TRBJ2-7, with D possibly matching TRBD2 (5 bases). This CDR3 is CSSSKGVYEQYF. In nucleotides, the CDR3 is TGTTCCAGCAGCAAGGGAGTCTACGAGCAGTACTTC.